This T cell receptor beta chain stems from a study of siplizumab effects on memory and regulatory T cells. Study-level results: Significant reduction of alloreactive sequences traceable to unstimulated CD4+ memory cells was observed with siplizumab.

TCRdb's copy holds only in-frame clones and misses some; the assay was immunoSEQ multiplex PCR. The sample lists 55,000 to 80,000 clones; 70% to 85% were seen once. Only a few counts were recorded for this clone. Its matching antigen is unknown. The sample consisted of memory CD4+ T cells sorted from blood. The source of this sequence is a human donor in good health.

CDR3 in DNA: TGTGCCAGCAGCCCACTAGCGGGGGGTCACAATGAGCAGTTCTTC. It encodes CASSPLAGGHNEQFF. V and J are TRBV11-2 and TRBJ2-1; TRBD2 agrees at 12 bases. Per germline, CDR1 SGHAT and CDR2 FQNNGV. Unmatched junction bases numbered 4, after V lost 5 bases and J lost 5 bases. The CDR3 totals 15 residues.